The rows below give T cell receptor beta chains drawn from one sample of a study of blood T cell repertoires in COVID-19. Assay used: immunoSEQ multiplex PCR; TCRdb lists only in-frame clones, some missing. Of roughly 250,000 clones in the sample, around 93% were seen once. The specimen sequenced was PBMCs or T cells enriched from blood (not recorded which). The source of these receptors is a human donor in a cohort exposed to, infected with or recovered from COVID-19 (not recorded which). The donor label of this sample is uncertain. CDR3s include the opening cysteine and the closing phenylalanine or tryptophan. The D gene is left open where the match is weak. Rows may omit the clone size; those that give it use once, few, many or a size class.

v_gene: TRBV5-1; d_gene: TRBD1; j_gene: TRBJ2-7; abundance: .; CDR3aa: CASSQTGEGAYEQYF; CDR3nt: TGCGCCAGCAGCCAGACAGGGGAAGGGGCCTACGAGCAGTACTTC
v_gene: TRBV11-2; d_gene: TRBD2; j_gene: TRBJ2-7; abundance: .; CDR3aa: CASSPRQGLFSYEQYF; CDR3nt: TGTGCCAGCAGCCCCCGCCAGGGACTATTCTCCTACGAGCAGTACTTC
v_gene: TRBV5-6; d_gene: .; j_gene: TRBJ2-7; abundance: .; CDR3aa: CASSLGQKRIEQYF; CDR3nt: TGTGCCAGCAGCTTGGGACAGAAACGAATCGAGCAGTACTTC
v_gene: TRBV29-1; d_gene: TRBD1; j_gene: TRBJ1-1; abundance: .; CDR3aa: CSAVGQREDTEAFF; CDR3nt: TGCAGCGCGGTGGGACAGCGAGAGGACACTGAAGCTTTCTTT
v_gene: TRBV4-2; d_gene: .; j_gene: TRBJ2-5; abundance: .; CDR3aa: CASSPSPQETQYF; CDR3nt: TGTGCCAGCAGCCCGTCTCCCCAAGAGACCCAGTACTTC
v_gene: TRBV19; d_gene: .; j_gene: TRBJ2-1; abundance: once; CDR3aa: CASSFIGVQGSRYNEQFF; CDR3nt: TGTGCCAGTAGTTTTATTGGGGTACAGGGTTCCCGCTACAATGAGCAGTTCTTC
v_gene: TRBV9; d_gene: .; j_gene: TRBJ1-2; abundance: .; CDR3aa: CASSVASQVDYGYTF; CDR3nt: TGTGCCAGCAGCGTAGCCAGCCAGGTAGACTATGGCTACACCTTC
v_gene: TRBV6-2/TRBV6-3; d_gene: .; j_gene: TRBJ2-7; abundance: once; CDR3aa: CASSPPRGTHEQYF; CDR3nt: TGTGCCAGCAGCCCGCCTAGGGGTACCCACGAGCAGTACTTC
v_gene: TRBV5-1; d_gene: .; j_gene: TRBJ2-3; abundance: .; CDR3aa: CASSLGSPTTSTDTQYF; CDR3nt: TGCGCCAGCAGCTTGGGGTCCCCCACGACTAGCACAGATACGCAGTATTTT
v_gene: TRBV29-1; d_gene: TRBD1; j_gene: TRBJ1-2; abundance: .; CDR3aa: CSVEQDRGNYGYTF; CDR3nt: TGCAGCGTTGAGCAGGACAGGGGTAACTATGGCTACACCTTC
v_gene: TRBV13; d_gene: TRBD1; j_gene: TRBJ2-2; abundance: .; CDR3aa: CASSQVDREHTGELFF; CDR3nt: TGTGCCAGCAGCCAAGTTGACAGGGAACACACCGGGGAGCTGTTTTTT
v_gene: TRBV11-1; d_gene: TRBD2; j_gene: TRBJ2-3; abundance: once; CDR3aa: CASSISGGITDTQYF; CDR3nt: TGTGCCAGCAGCATTAGCGGGGGGATCACAGATACGCAGTATTTT
v_gene: TRBV3-1/TRBV3-2; d_gene: TRBD2; j_gene: TRBJ2-3; abundance: .; CDR3aa: CASSQFSTSGTPDTQYF; CDR3nt: TGTGCCAGCAGCCAATTCTCGACTAGCGGGACCCCAGATACGCAGTATTTT
v_gene: TRBV7-9; d_gene: .; j_gene: TRBJ1-1; abundance: .; CDR3aa: CASSLNSPGGNTEAFF; CDR3nt: TGTGCCAGCAGCCTGAACAGCCCCGGGGGAAACACTGAAGCTTTCTTT
v_gene: TRBV10-1; d_gene: .; j_gene: TRBJ1-2; abundance: once; CDR3aa: CASSRTANYGYTF; CDR3nt: TGCGCCAGCAGTCGGACAGCCAACTATGGCTACACCTTC
v_gene: TRBV2; d_gene: .; j_gene: TRBJ2-7; abundance: .; CDR3aa: CASRSEHEQYF; CDR3nt: TGTGCCAGCAGGTCGGAGCACGAGCAGTACTTC
v_gene: TRBV6-5; d_gene: .; j_gene: TRBJ2-5; abundance: .; CDR3aa: CASSPRELQETQYF; CDR3nt: TGTGCCAGCAGTCCACGGGAACTCCAAGAGACCCAGTACTTC
v_gene: TRBV15; d_gene: .; j_gene: TRBJ1-1; abundance: .; CDR3aa: CATSRRLDTEAFF; CDR3nt: TGTGCCACCAGCAGAAGACTTGACACTGAAGCTTTCTTT
v_gene: TRBV19; d_gene: .; j_gene: TRBJ2-7; abundance: .; CDR3aa: CASRPGGGGEQYF; CDR3nt: TGTGCCAGTAGACCTGGCGGAGGCGGCGAGCAGTACTTC
v_gene: TRBV11-3; d_gene: .; j_gene: TRBJ2-1; abundance: .; CDR3aa: CASSQGGNEQFF; CDR3nt: TGTGCCAGCAGCCAAGGGGGAAATGAGCAGTTCTTC
v_gene: TRBV10-1; d_gene: TRBD1; j_gene: TRBJ1-1; abundance: .; CDR3aa: CASSDDRENTEAFF; CDR3nt: TGCGCCAGCAGTGACGACAGGGAGAACACTGAAGCTTTCTTT
v_gene: TRBV15; d_gene: .; j_gene: TRBJ2-7; abundance: .; CDR3aa: CATSPGMYYEQYF; CDR3nt: TGTGCCACCAGTCCGGGGATGTACTACGAGCAGTACTTC
v_gene: TRBV9; d_gene: .; j_gene: TRBJ2-1; abundance: many; CDR3aa: CASSVVGSSYNEQFF; CDR3nt: TGTGCCAGCAGCGTCGTAGGGAGCTCCTACAATGAGCAGTTCTTC
v_gene: TRBV7-9; d_gene: .; j_gene: TRBJ1-2; abundance: .; CDR3aa: CASSTKGGTANYGYTF; CDR3nt: TGTGCCAGCAGTACTAAAGGAGGAACGGCTAACTATGGCTACACCTTC
v_gene: TRBV18; d_gene: .; j_gene: TRBJ1-5; abundance: .; CDR3aa: CASSPGQSGQPQHF; CDR3nt: TGTGCCAGCTCACCGGGGCAGAGTGGCCAGCCCCAGCATTTT
v_gene: TRBV6-1; d_gene: .; j_gene: TRBJ2-3; abundance: once; CDR3aa: CASSGGKGGIPDTQYF; CDR3nt: TGTGCCAGCAGTGGAGGGAAGGGGGGGATCCCAGATACGCAGTATTTT
v_gene: TRBV6-1; d_gene: TRBD2; j_gene: TRBJ2-3; abundance: .; CDR3aa: CASSGLAGAGTDTQYF; CDR3nt: TGTGCCAGCAGTGGTCTAGCGGGGGCTGGCACAGATACGCAGTATTTT
v_gene: TRBV19; d_gene: .; j_gene: TRBJ1-1; abundance: .; CDR3aa: CASTSAGNSYTEAFF; CDR3nt: TGTGCCAGTACCTCTGCGGGGAATTCATACACTGAAGCTTTCTTT